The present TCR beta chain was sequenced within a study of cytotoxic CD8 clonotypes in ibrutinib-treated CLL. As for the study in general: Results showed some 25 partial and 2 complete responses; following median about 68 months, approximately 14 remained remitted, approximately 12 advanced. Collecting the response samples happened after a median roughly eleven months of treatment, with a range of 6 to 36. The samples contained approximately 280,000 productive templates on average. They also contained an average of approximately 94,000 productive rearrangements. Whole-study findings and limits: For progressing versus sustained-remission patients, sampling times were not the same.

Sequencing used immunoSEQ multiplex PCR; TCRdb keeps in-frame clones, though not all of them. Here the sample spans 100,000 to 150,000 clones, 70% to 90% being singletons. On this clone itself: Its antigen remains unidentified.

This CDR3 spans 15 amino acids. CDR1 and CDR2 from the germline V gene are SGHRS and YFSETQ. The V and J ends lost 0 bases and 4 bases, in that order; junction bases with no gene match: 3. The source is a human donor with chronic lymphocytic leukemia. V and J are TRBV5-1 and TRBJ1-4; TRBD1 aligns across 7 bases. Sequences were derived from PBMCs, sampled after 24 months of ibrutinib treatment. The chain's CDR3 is CASSLAGQFNEKLFF. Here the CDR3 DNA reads TGCGCCAGCAGCTTGGCGGGACAGTTTAATGAAAAACTGTTTTTT.